This T cell receptor (beta chain) was recorded in a study of OX40 agonist ivuxolimab in advanced cancers. Study overall: Ivuxolimab is an agonistic anti-OX40 (CD134) antibody, and patients were treated with it.

Produced via immunoSEQ multiplex PCR; TCRdb's table is partial and in-frame only. Of 13,000 to 15,000 clones in the sample, just under 75% were seen once. Germline V gene lookup returns CDR1 LGHNA and CDR2 YSLEER. V was cut by 2 bases and J by 3 bases, with 18 bases left in between. The CDR3 totals 17 residues. This clone was seen more than once but under ten times. The rearrangement links TRBV4-3 to TRBJ2-3, with a weak D call TRBD2 (6 bases). The sample here was CD4+ or CD8+ T cells sorted from blood, taken in a trial of the OX40 agonist ivuxolimab. The origin of this receptor is an adult with an advanced solid tumor such as melanoma, head and neck, liver or kidney cancer. DNA of the CDR3: TGCGCCAGCAGCCAATACCAGTCGGGGGTCGGGACAGATACGCAGTATTTT. This codes for CASSQYQSGVGTDTQYF.